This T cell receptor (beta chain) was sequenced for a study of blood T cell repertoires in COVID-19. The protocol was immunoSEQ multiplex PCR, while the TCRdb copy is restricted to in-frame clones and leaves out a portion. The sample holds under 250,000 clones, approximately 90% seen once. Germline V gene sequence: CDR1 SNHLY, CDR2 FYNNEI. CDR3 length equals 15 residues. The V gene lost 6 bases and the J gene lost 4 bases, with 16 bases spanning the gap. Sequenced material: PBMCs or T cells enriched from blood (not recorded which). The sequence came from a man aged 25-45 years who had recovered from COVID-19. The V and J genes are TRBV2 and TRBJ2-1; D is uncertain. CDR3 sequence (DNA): TGTGCCAGCAGGCAATCTAGTGGCGTTTACAATGAGCAGTTCTTC. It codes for CASRQSSGVYNEQFF.